This T cell receptor (beta chain) was captured by sequencing in a study of blood T cell repertoires in COVID-19. Study context: The samples span acute and convalescent COVID-19 from the United States, Italy and Spain. T cells, B-cell-depleted T cells, or PBMCs provided the cDNA or gDNA that served as material.

Methods used by the authors: Amplification with reference gene primers provided the estimates of nucleated cell counts. Method: immunoSEQ multiplex PCR; TCRdb's copy keeps in-frame clones and lacks some. The D gene and trimming were derived from the DNA, and the V and J assignments and clone size from that table. The data hold around 55,000 clones, with roughly 85% observed a single time. This clone has just a few counts. The V gene's germline CDR1 is SGHAT and CDR2 FQDESV (reference sequence). V lost 1 base to trimming and J lost 9 bases; unmatched junction nucleotides: 10. The CDR3 loop spans 15 amino acids.

This clonotype was obtained from a human donor in a cohort sampled during active COVID-19. The V gene is TRBV11-1, the J gene TRBJ2-7, with TRBD1 identical over 9 bases. Sequencing input: peripheral blood. This chain's CDR3 is CASSLEGTGTPRQYF. CDR3 nucleotides: TGTGCCAGCAGCTTAGAAGGGACAGGGACTCCTCGGCAGTACTTC.